What follows is one TCR beta chain and its context. Authors' data handling: Counts of nucleated cells, estimated from reference gene primer amplification, were obtained. Using immunoSEQ multiplex PCR, the repertoire was profiled, and TCRdb retains in-frame clones only, with some absent. V and J calls and clone size are given by that table; D and trimming were obtained from the DNA. The sample yields some 110,000 clones, roughly 84% seen once. This entry is derived from a study of blood T cell repertoires in COVID-19. Study at large: Acute and convalescent COVID-19 specimens originated in the United States, Italy and Spain. In each case, the material was cDNA or gDNA derived from T cells, B-cell-depleted T cells, or PBMCs.

The CDR3 totals 14 residues. The V and J ends lost 0 bases and 4 bases respectively, with 11 bases between them. Germline CDR1 SGHRS, CDR2 YFSETQ. Sequencing was done on a sample of peripheral blood. V and J are TRBV5-1 and TRBJ2-7; possible D gene TRBD2, 5 bases. The source of this sequence is a man aged 55-75 years with acute or convalescent COVID-19. The CDR3 region has the DNA TGCGCCAGCAGCTTGGGTGGCGGCGGGTACGAGCAGTACTTC. Protein product: CASSLGGGGYEQYF.